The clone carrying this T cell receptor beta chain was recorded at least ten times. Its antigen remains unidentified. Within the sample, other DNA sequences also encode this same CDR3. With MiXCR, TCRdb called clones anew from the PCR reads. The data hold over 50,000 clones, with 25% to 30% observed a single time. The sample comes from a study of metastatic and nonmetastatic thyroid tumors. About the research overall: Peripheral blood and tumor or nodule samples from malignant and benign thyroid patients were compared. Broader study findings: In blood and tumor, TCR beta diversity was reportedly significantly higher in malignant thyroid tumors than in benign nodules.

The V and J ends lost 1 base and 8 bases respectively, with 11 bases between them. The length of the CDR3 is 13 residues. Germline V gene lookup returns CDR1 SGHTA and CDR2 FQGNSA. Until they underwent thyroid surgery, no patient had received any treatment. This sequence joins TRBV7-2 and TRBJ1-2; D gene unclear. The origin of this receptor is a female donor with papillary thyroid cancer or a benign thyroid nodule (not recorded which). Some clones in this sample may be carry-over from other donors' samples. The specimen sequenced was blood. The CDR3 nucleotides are TGTGCCAGCAGCTTAGAGGCCGCTTACGGCTACACCTTC. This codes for CASSLEAAYGYTF. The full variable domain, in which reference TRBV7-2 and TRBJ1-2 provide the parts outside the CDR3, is GAGVSQSPSNKVTEKGKDVELRCDPISGHTALYWYRQSLGQGLEFLIYFQGNSAPDKSGLPSDRFSAERTGGSVSTLTIQRTQQEDSAVYLCASSLEAAYGYTFGSGTRLTVV.